These 17 T cell receptor beta chains were sequenced from one sample in a study of Graves' ophthalmopathy and Graves' hyperthyroidism. Amplification of the TCR beta CDR3 regions used RNA transcripts (as template). Investigators did first-round RT-PCR with HTBI primers, then second-round multiplex PCR. MiXCR was run by TCRdb on the multiplex PCR reads, yielding one entry per CDR3 protein. Seen here are over a million distinct CDR3 sequences, about two fifths observed once, and the top ten hold 11%. Material for sequencing was peripheral blood or thyroid tissue (not recorded which). Receptors originate from an adult man with Graves' hyperthyroidism.

This clonotype has more than one count but fewer than ten. The V gene is TRBV11-2, the J gene TRBJ1-4, with no clear D. V lost 0 bases and J 0 bases, leaving 11 bases between the germline ends. Germline CDR1 SGHAT, CDR2 FQNNGV. The CDR3 covers 17 residues. This CDR3 reads CASSLEAPSATNEKLFF. CDR3 sequence (DNA): TGTGCCAGCAGCTTAGAGGCCCCAAGCGCAACTAATGAAAAACTGTTTTTT. The full variable domain, with the rest looked up from reference TRBV11-2 and TRBJ1-4, is EAGVAQSPRYKIIEKRQSVAFWCNPISGHATLYWYQQILGQGPKLLIQFQNNGVVDDSQLPKDRFSAERLKGVDSTLKIQPAKLEDSAVYLCASSLEAPSATNEKLFFGSGTQLSVL.

This clonotype has just a few counts. The chain joins TRBV5-6 to TRBJ2-7; perhaps TRBD2 as D (6 bases). The V gene's germline CDR1 is SGHDT and CDR2 YYEEEE. V gave up 3 bases and J gave up 6 bases, with 16 bases separating them. The CDR3 has 14 amino acids. CDR3 coding DNA: TGTGCCAGCAGCTCCGGGGGACCCTTGGGCGAGCAGTACTTC. Protein sequence: CASSSGGPLGEQYF.

This chain joins TRBV29-1 and TRBJ2-5; D is ambiguous. The ends were cut back, 4 bases at V and 5 bases at J, with 8 bases in the middle. CDR1 and CDR2 (germline): SQVTM, ANQGSEA. The CDR3 runs 11 residues. CDR3 region: CSVVFGETQYF. CDR3 nucleotide sequence: TGCAGCGTTGTTTTTGGCGAGACCCAGTACTTC.

The chain is built from TRBV19 and TRBJ2-2; D gene ambiguous. Trimming took 3 bases from V and 6 from J, leaving 11 bases between them. The CDR3 covers 14 residues. The V gene's germline CDR1 is LNHDA and CDR2 SQIVND (reference sequence). CDR3 amino acids: CASSIARAAGELFF. The CDR3 nucleotides read TGTGCCAGTAGTATCGCCCGGGCGGCCGGGGAGCTGTTTTTT.

The gene calls are TRBV7-9 and TRBJ2-5; weak D call: TRBD1 (6 bases). The length of the CDR3 is 15 residues. The germline CDR1 and CDR2 sequences are SEHNR and FQNEAQ (reference sequence). Trimming took 5 bases from V and 5 from J, leaving 18 bases between them. Written as DNA, the CDR3 is TGTGCCAGCAGCCGACAGGTCGAAACCGGGGAGACCCAGTACTTC. Amino acids: CASSRQVETGETQYF.

About this clonotype: A much larger clone lies a single base off, so this may be a read error. This chain joins TRBV20-1 and TRBJ2-7; D remains ambiguous. Between the trimmed V and J ends, which lost 3 bases and 5 bases, there was a span of 8 bases. The germline V gene has CDR1 DFQATT and CDR2 SNEGSKA (reference sequence). This CDR3 is 11 amino acids long. CDR3 amino acids: CSASPYDEQYF. The CDR3 nucleotides are TGCAGTGCTAGCCCGTACGACGAGCAGTACTTC.

The chain carries TRBV12-3 or TRBV12-4 and TRBJ1-5; 10 bases match TRBD1. V was clipped by 6 bases and J by 9 bases; unmatched bases: 17. CDR3 length: 17 residues. This CDR3 is CASSTHPGQGPGWPQHF. The DNA for the CDR3 is TGTGCCAGCAGCACCCACCCGGGACAGGGGCCTGGATGGCCCCAGCATTTT.

Comment on this clonotype: Since no conserved phenylalanine or tryptophan closes the CDR3, a read error is the likely cause. No DNA is shown, since the ends of the CDR3 on it are uncertain; the CDR3 is the one TCRdb lists. The chain's CDR3 is CASSLPGVAIY. The V call is TRBV28, the J call TRBJ1-4; the DNA was not used to check the table's D call, TRBD1. The CDR3 is 11 amino acids long, termini counted. Looked up from germline, CDR1 is MDHEN and CDR2 is SYDVKM.

This clonotype was observed many times. The rearrangement links TRBV20-1 to TRBJ2-7, with 9 bases identical to TRBD2. Germline V CDR1 and CDR2: DFQATT, SNEGSKA (reference sequence). The CDR3 has 12 amino acids. After removal of 4 bases from V and 9 bases from J, the junction contained 7 bases not matched to a gene. Here the CDR3 DNA reads TGCAGTGCTATATTAGCGGGAGCCGCGCAGTACTTC. Its protein product is CSAILAGAAQYF.

This clonotype has a single count. This may be a read error: a much more frequent sequence differs by one nucleotide. The gene calls are TRBV20-1 and TRBJ2-7; D is possibly TRBD1 or TRBD2 (5 bases each). CDR1 and CDR2 from the germline V gene are DFQATT and SNEGSKA (reference sequence). The CDR3 totals 13 residues. Written as DNA, the CDR3 is TGCAGTGCTACCCGGGACGGAGCCTACGAGCAGCACTTC. Translating gives CSATRDGAYEQHF.

Regarding this clonotype: A read error may be the cause here, since a much bigger clone is one base away. CDR3 coding DNA: TGCAGTGCTAACCGGGACGGGGGGACAGACGAGCAGTACTTC. It yields the protein CSANRDGGTDEQYF. The J gene is TRBJ2-7, the V gene TRBV20-1; D could derive from TRBD1 or TRBD2 (7 bases each). The CDR3 runs 14 residues. Trimming took off 4 bases at V and 5 bases at J, with 18 bases between the two ends. Per the germline V gene, CDR1 is DFQATT and CDR2 is SNEGSKA (reference sequence).

The genes are TRBV24-1 and TRBJ2-7, with 7 bases that match TRBD2. Germline V lookup: CDR1 KGHDR, CDR2 SFDVKD. The CDR3 has 15 amino acids. With 4 bases clipped from V and 7 bases from J, the junction kept 12 bases outside the gene matches. The DNA for the CDR3 is TGTGCCACCAGTGACCCCGGTTGGGGAGCGGGAGAGCAGTACTTC. As protein: CATSDPGWGAGEQYF.

This clonotype was seen ten or more times. The rearrangement uses TRBV29-1 and TRBJ2-7; the match to TRBD1 covers 9 bases. V was clipped by 4 bases and J by 5 bases; unmatched bases: 12. This CDR3 region has 15 residues. Germline values: CDR1 SQVTM, CDR2 ANQGSEA. CDR3 in DNA: TGCAGCGTTGCATCTCCGACAGGGGGATTCCACGAGCAGTACTTC. The encoded protein is CSVASPTGGFHEQYF.

This clonotype occurred many times. V usage is TRBV15 and J usage is TRBJ2-7; possible D gene TRBD2, 5 bases. From germline, CDR1 is LNHNV and CDR2 YYDKDF (reference sequence). This CDR3 has 17 residues. Trimming shortened V by 0 bases and J by 4 bases, and 19 bases separated the two germline ends. The CDR3 bases are TGTGCCACCAGCAGAGATCAGACTACCCAAAGGACGTACGAGCAGTACTTC. This sequence encodes CATSRDQTTQRTYEQYF.

This clonotype came up a few times. The chain combines TRBV7-8 with TRBJ1-1; D possibly corresponds to TRBD1 (5 bases). Germline V lookup: CDR1 SGHVS, CDR2 FQNEAQ. The V end was cut by 6 bases, the J end by 6 bases, with 35 bases between. The length of the CDR3 is 20 residues. The DNA for the CDR3 is TGTGCCAGCAGTCATTATGGGGGTGACGGGGCGCGTATCTTCAGTCCTGAAGCTTTCTTT. Residues: CASSHYGGDGARIFSPEAFF.

This chain joins TRBV29-1 and TRBJ2-7, with TRBD1 as a possible D gene (6 bases). There are 11 residues in the CDR3. Germline loops: CDR1 SQVTM, CDR2 ANQGSEA. V gave up 7 bases and J gave up 5 bases, with 12 bases separating them. CDR3 loop: CSGTGFHEQYF. The CDR3 DNA is TGCAGCGGAACAGGGTTTCACGAGCAGTACTTC.

This clonotype has at least ten counts. CDR3 in DNA: TGTGCCACCAGCAGAGATTTCGGGCAGGGTAAGGGTAGTGGAGCTTTCTTT. This encodes CATSRDFGQGKGSGAFF. This chain uses TRBV15 with TRBJ1-1, with D perhaps matching TRBD1 (5 bases). The CDR3 runs to 17 residues. Germline V lookup: CDR1 LNHNV, CDR2 YYDKDF (reference sequence). With 0 bases removed from V and 10 bases from J, the gap between germline ends came to 24 bases.